The rows below give T cell receptor beta chains drawn from one sample of a study of T cell clusters in autoimmune cytopenias. TCRdb reprocessed the multiplex PCR reads, with one entry per CDR3 protein and no DNA. The specimen's table records approximately 3,100 distinct CDR3 sequences. Material for sequencing was peripheral blood. These receptors came from a human donor with an autoimmune cytopenia or autoimmune hepatitis (not recorded which). The CDR3 runs from the conserved cysteine through the conserved F or W. The order of the fields is J gene, V gene, clone size, CDR3 protein. Rows may omit the clone size; those that give it use once, few, many or a size class.

j_gene: TRBJ2-3; v_gene: TRBV6-5; abundance: medium-sized; CDR3aa: CASSYSWATSGGAADTQYF
j_gene: TRBJ2-2; v_gene: TRBV12-3/TRBV12-4; abundance: medium-sized; CDR3aa: CASSWTGGIGELFF
j_gene: TRBJ2-5; v_gene: TRBV30; abundance: medium-sized; CDR3aa: CAWSHPPGHLWQETQYF
j_gene: TRBJ2-3; v_gene: TRBV12-3/TRBV12-4; abundance: -; CDR3aa: CASSLVQSTDTQYF
j_gene: TRBJ2-1; v_gene: TRBV6-2/TRBV6-3; abundance: medium-sized; CDR3aa: CASSGGAEYNEQFF
j_gene: TRBJ1-4; v_gene: TRBV10-3; abundance: medium-sized; CDR3aa: CAISADRGDGKLFF
j_gene: TRBJ1-3; v_gene: TRBV29-1; abundance: large; CDR3aa: CSIAGSSGNTIYF
j_gene: TRBJ2-3; v_gene: TRBV19; abundance: medium-sized; CDR3aa: CAASTGQHTDTQYF
j_gene: TRBJ1-2; v_gene: TRBV6-5; abundance: medium-sized; CDR3aa: CASSYSGDYYGYTF
j_gene: TRBJ2-5; v_gene: TRBV13; abundance: medium-sized; CDR3aa: CASSFRQETQYF
j_gene: TRBJ1-1; v_gene: TRBV11-1; abundance: -; CDR3aa: CVSSLGIGGRVRMTEAFF
j_gene: TRBJ1-2; v_gene: TRBV19; abundance: medium-sized; CDR3aa: CASNQGQGLGGYTF
j_gene: TRBJ1-2; v_gene: TRBV30; abundance: medium-sized; CDR3aa: CAWSPYYGSYGYTF
j_gene: TRBJ2-2; v_gene: TRBV12-3/TRBV12-4; abundance: -; CDR3aa: CASRQSGGGTGELFF
j_gene: TRBJ1-6; v_gene: TRBV6-5; abundance: medium-sized; CDR3aa: CASREPGPSKSSPLHF
j_gene: TRBJ1-5; v_gene: TRBV19; abundance: medium-sized; CDR3aa: CASSMNPGSNQPQHF
j_gene: TRBJ2-2; v_gene: TRBV29-1; abundance: medium-sized; CDR3aa: CSVDGKNTGELFF
j_gene: TRBJ2-1; v_gene: TRBV27; abundance: medium-sized; CDR3aa: CASRLMGQNNEQFF
j_gene: TRBJ2-7; v_gene: TRBV6-1; abundance: medium-sized; CDR3aa: CASSVYSDEYEQYF
j_gene: TRBJ2-7; v_gene: TRBV30; abundance: medium-sized; CDR3aa: CAWSGGSAEQYF
j_gene: TRBJ2-7; v_gene: TRBV6-2/TRBV6-3; abundance: -; CDR3aa: CVSSLYRTQYF
j_gene: TRBJ1-1; v_gene: TRBV6-2/TRBV6-3; abundance: -; CDR3aa: CASRDRESNTEAFF
j_gene: TRBJ2-1; v_gene: TRBV5-4; abundance: medium-sized; CDR3aa: CASSPSDRVDEQFF
j_gene: TRBJ2-4; v_gene: TRBV19; abundance: -; CDR3aa: CASSIRGNIQYF